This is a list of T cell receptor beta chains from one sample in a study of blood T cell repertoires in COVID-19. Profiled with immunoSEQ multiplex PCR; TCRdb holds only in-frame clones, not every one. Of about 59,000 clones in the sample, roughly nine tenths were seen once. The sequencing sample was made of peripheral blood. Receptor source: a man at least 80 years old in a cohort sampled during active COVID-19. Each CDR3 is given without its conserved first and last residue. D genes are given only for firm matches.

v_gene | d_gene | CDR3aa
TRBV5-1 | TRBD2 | ASSLSSQRGYEQY
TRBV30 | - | AWRLMAAGEPPLH
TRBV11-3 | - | ASSLGKPGYEQY
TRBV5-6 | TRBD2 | ASSSGLAGGSSYNEQF
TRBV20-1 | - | SARDKYEQY
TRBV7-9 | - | ASSPPSQGNTEAF
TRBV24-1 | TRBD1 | ATSDSRQGASGELF
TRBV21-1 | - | ASSRRLAGQGIQETQY
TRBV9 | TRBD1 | ASSATGGPTDTQY
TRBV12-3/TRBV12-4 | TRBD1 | ASSLDDRVKQY
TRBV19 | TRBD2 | ASSTQRLAGYQETQY
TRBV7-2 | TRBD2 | ASSWGTSGGYEQY
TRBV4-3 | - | ASSPSTGNTEAF
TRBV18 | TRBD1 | ASSDQGAEAF
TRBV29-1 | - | SVEAGGLQETQY
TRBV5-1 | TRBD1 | ASSLKGQGFSAQH
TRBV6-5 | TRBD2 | ATRTGTRNEQF
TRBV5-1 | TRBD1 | ASSSGQGASTDTQY
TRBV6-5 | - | ASSYSGGSSGNTIY
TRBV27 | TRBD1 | ASSRRTGVPTDTQY
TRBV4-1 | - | ASSQDPGTFSPNRNTGELF
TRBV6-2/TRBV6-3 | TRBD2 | ASSYGSGASETQY
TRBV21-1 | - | ASGSGGGVQETQY
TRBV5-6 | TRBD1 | ASYRGWYSNQPQH
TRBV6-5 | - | ASYRFSYEQY
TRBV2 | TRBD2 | ASRGLVTGELF